Listed below are T cell receptor beta chains from one sample, sequenced in a study of OX40 agonist ivuxolimab in advanced cancers. Clones were read by immunoSEQ multiplex PCR, and TCRdb kept only the in-frame ones, dropping some. Of about 82,000 clones detected, around nine tenths appear once; the ten largest clones hold around 0.64%. Source: CD4+ or CD8+ T cells sorted from blood, taken in a trial of the OX40 agonist ivuxolimab. These receptors all stem from an adult with an advanced solid tumor such as melanoma, head and neck, liver or kidney cancer. Each CDR3 is given with its conserved first and last residue. The order of the fields is clone size, J gene, D gene, V gene, CDR3 protein, CDR3 DNA. D genes are given only for firm matches. Not all rows give a size; the values are once, few, many and, for expanded clones, a class.

clone size: .; J gene: TRBJ1-1; D gene: .; V gene: TRBV13; CDR3 protein: CASRVVVDTEAFF; CDR3 DNA: TGTGCCAGCAGAGTTGTGGTGGACACTGAAGCTTTCTTT
clone size: .; J gene: TRBJ2-2; D gene: TRBD2; V gene: TRBV10-1; CDR3 protein: CASSDRTSGFANTGELFF; CDR3 DNA: TGCGCCAGCAGTGACCGGACTAGCGGGTTCGCGAACACCGGGGAGCTGTTTTTT
clone size: .; J gene: TRBJ1-2; D gene: TRBD1; V gene: TRBV5-1; CDR3 protein: CASSSDRYGYTF; CDR3 DNA: TGCGCCAGCAGCTCGGACAGGTATGGCTACACCTTC
clone size: .; J gene: TRBJ2-7; D gene: .; V gene: TRBV7-6; CDR3 protein: CASSPQQGGGYEQYF; CDR3 DNA: TGTGCCAGCAGCCCACAACAGGGGGGAGGGTACGAGCAGTACTTC
clone size: .; J gene: TRBJ2-7; D gene: TRBD1; V gene: TRBV6-1; CDR3 protein: CASSAHRGYEQYF; CDR3 DNA: TGTGCCAGCAGCGCACACAGGGGGTACGAGCAGTACTTC
clone size: .; J gene: TRBJ2-5; D gene: .; V gene: TRBV30; CDR3 protein: CAWSVGPQETQYF; CDR3 DNA: TGTGCCTGGAGTGTAGGGCCTCAGGAGACCCAGTACTTC
clone size: once; J gene: TRBJ2-1; D gene: .; V gene: TRBV28; CDR3 protein: CASTKPPGEQFF; CDR3 DNA: TGTGCCAGCACCAAACCCCCGGGGGAGCAGTTCTTC
clone size: .; J gene: TRBJ2-3; D gene: .; V gene: TRBV15; CDR3 protein: CATSNRDTQYF; CDR3 DNA: TGTGCCACCAGCAACCGAGATACGCAGTATTTT
clone size: .; J gene: TRBJ2-7; D gene: .; V gene: TRBV18; CDR3 protein: CASSPNRGYEQYF; CDR3 DNA: TGTGCCAGCTCACCGAATCGAGGCTACGAGCAGTACTTC
clone size: .; J gene: TRBJ2-5; D gene: .; V gene: TRBV30; CDR3 protein: CAWRGGAQETQYF; CDR3 DNA: TGTGCCTGGAGGGGAGGAGCTCAAGAGACCCAGTACTTC
clone size: .; J gene: TRBJ1-3; D gene: .; V gene: TRBV4-2; CDR3 protein: CASSRLSGNTIYF; CDR3 DNA: TGTGCCAGCTCCAGGCTCTCTGGAAACACCATATATTTT
clone size: .; J gene: TRBJ2-5; D gene: .; V gene: TRBV10-1; CDR3 protein: CASSEDRARGTQYF; CDR3 DNA: TGCGCCAGCAGTGAAGATAGGGCTCGAGGGACCCAGTACTTC
clone size: .; J gene: TRBJ1-1; D gene: .; V gene: TRBV5-1; CDR3 protein: CASSLGQGNEAFF; CDR3 DNA: TGCGCCAGCAGCTTGGGTCAGGGTAATGAAGCTTTCTTT
clone size: .; J gene: TRBJ2-7; D gene: .; V gene: TRBV6-5; CDR3 protein: CASLAGSGYEQYF; CDR3 DNA: TGTGCCAGTCTTGCGGGTTCGGGGTACGAGCAGTACTTC
clone size: few; J gene: TRBJ1-1; D gene: .; V gene: TRBV30; CDR3 protein: CAWSVRAKNTEAFF; CDR3 DNA: TGTGCCTGGAGTGTACGGGCCAAGAACACTGAAGCTTTCTTT
clone size: .; J gene: TRBJ2-1; D gene: .; V gene: TRBV6-1; CDR3 protein: CAGGGLTYNEQFF; CDR3 DNA: TGTGCCGGGGGGGGCCTCACCTACAATGAGCAGTTCTTC
clone size: .; J gene: TRBJ2-2; D gene: .; V gene: TRBV18; CDR3 protein: CASSLNHIVWSTGELFF; CDR3 DNA: TGTGCCAGCTCGCTAAATCATATTGTATGGTCCACCGGGGAGCTGTTTTTT
clone size: .; J gene: TRBJ1-2; D gene: TRBD1; V gene: TRBV5-1; CDR3 protein: CASSLGQGKGGYTF; CDR3 DNA: TGCGCCAGCAGCCTGGGACAGGGGAAAGGCGGCTACACCTTC
clone size: .; J gene: TRBJ1-3; D gene: .; V gene: TRBV29-1; CDR3 protein: CSADTGNTIYF; CDR3 DNA: TGCAGCGCTGATACGGGAAACACCATATATTTT
clone size: once; J gene: TRBJ2-1; D gene: TRBD2; V gene: TRBV5-5; CDR3 protein: CASSSGTSGTAMTPNEQFF; CDR3 DNA: TGTGCCAGCAGCTCCGGGACTAGCGGGACCGCCATGACTCCCAATGAGCAGTTCTTC
clone size: few; J gene: TRBJ1-1; D gene: .; V gene: TRBV13; CDR3 protein: CASSYGQGQGAFF; CDR3 DNA: TGTGCCAGCAGCTACGGACAAGGTCAAGGGGCTTTCTTT
clone size: .; J gene: TRBJ2-7; D gene: .; V gene: TRBV19; CDR3 protein: CASSSLWGATYEQYF; CDR3 DNA: TGTGCCAGTAGTAGCCTGTGGGGGGCTACCTACGAGCAGTACTTC
clone size: once; J gene: TRBJ2-2; D gene: .; V gene: TRBV19; CDR3 protein: CASSTDITGELFF; CDR3 DNA: TGTGCCAGTAGTACGGACATCACCGGGGAGCTGTTTTTT
clone size: .; J gene: TRBJ1-1; D gene: TRBD1; V gene: TRBV6-5; CDR3 protein: CASRGQGSTEAFF; CDR3 DNA: TGTGCCAGCCGAGGACAGGGAAGCACTGAAGCTTTCTTT
clone size: .; J gene: TRBJ2-2; D gene: .; V gene: TRBV2; CDR3 protein: CASSSPQVSPGELFF; CDR3 DNA: TGTGCCAGCTCGTCCCCCCAGGTCTCCCCCGGGGAGCTGTTTTTT
clone size: .; J gene: TRBJ2-6; D gene: TRBD1; V gene: TRBV5-1; CDR3 protein: CASSYNTGGAGANVLTF; CDR3 DNA: TGCGCCAGCAGCTACAACACAGGGGGAGCTGGGGCCAACGTCCTGACTTTC
clone size: .; J gene: TRBJ1-1; D gene: TRBD1; V gene: TRBV2; CDR3 protein: CASTPSGTGYTEAFF; CDR3 DNA: TGTGCCAGCACTCCTTCCGGGACAGGGTACACTGAAGCTTTCTTT
clone size: .; J gene: TRBJ2-3; D gene: .; V gene: TRBV5-1; CDR3 protein: CASSLEDTQYF; CDR3 DNA: TGCGCCAGCAGCTTGGAAGATACGCAGTATTTT
clone size: .; J gene: TRBJ2-7; D gene: TRBD2; V gene: TRBV27; CDR3 protein: CASSSGTSGTPYEQYF; CDR3 DNA: TGTGCCAGCAGTTCAGGGACTAGCGGGACCCCCTACGAGCAGTACTTC
clone size: once; J gene: TRBJ2-1; D gene: TRBD1; V gene: TRBV10-3; CDR3 protein: CAISPDRGSYNEQFF; CDR3 DNA: TGTGCCATCAGTCCGGACAGGGGCTCCTACAATGAGCAGTTCTTC
clone size: .; J gene: TRBJ1-1; D gene: .; V gene: TRBV18; CDR3 protein: CASAADRHNTEAFF; CDR3 DNA: TGTGCCAGCGCAGCAGACAGACACAACACTGAAGCTTTCTTT
clone size: .; J gene: TRBJ2-3; D gene: .; V gene: TRBV5-1; CDR3 protein: CASSLLRTDTQYF; CDR3 DNA: TGCGCCAGCAGCTTGCTCCGCACAGATACGCAGTATTTT
clone size: .; J gene: TRBJ2-7; D gene: .; V gene: TRBV6-5; CDR3 protein: CASRPLGGVTGEQYF; CDR3 DNA: TGTGCCAGCAGACCTCTAGGGGGGGTGACCGGGGAGCAGTACTTC
clone size: .; J gene: TRBJ2-2; D gene: .; V gene: TRBV6-1; CDR3 protein: CASNPSGTGELFF; CDR3 DNA: TGTGCCAGCAACCCCTCGGGTACCGGGGAGCTGTTTTTT
clone size: .; J gene: TRBJ2-1; D gene: .; V gene: TRBV30; CDR3 protein: CAWTTRARGEQFF; CDR3 DNA: TGTGCCTGGACCACCCGGGCAAGGGGTGAGCAGTTCTTC
clone size: once; J gene: TRBJ1-3; D gene: .; V gene: TRBV29-1; CDR3 protein: CSVHTNSGNTIYF; CDR3 DNA: TGCAGCGTTCACACCAACTCTGGAAACACCATATATTTT
clone size: .; J gene: TRBJ2-1; D gene: TRBD2; V gene: TRBV9; CDR3 protein: CASSVGLAGASSYNEQFF; CDR3 DNA: TGTGCCAGCAGCGTAGGGCTAGCGGGTGCGAGCTCCTACAATGAGCAGTTCTTC
clone size: .; J gene: TRBJ1-4; D gene: .; V gene: TRBV30; CDR3 protein: CAWSVGDGEKLFF; CDR3 DNA: TGTGCCTGGAGTGTTGGGGATGGTGAAAAACTGTTTTTT